This entry describes one T cell receptor (beta chain). The antigen remains undetermined. The approximately 130-subject validation cohort, separate from the approximately 630-subject first cohort, included the donors. This sample was included in a study of cytomegalovirus exposure and HLA in healthy donors. Study-wide points: Associated with cytomegalovirus, according to the listing, were some 180 TCR beta chains. Most TCR sequences showed up rarely, but some public TCRs showed up in many donors.

TCRdb's copy holds only in-frame clones and misses some; the assay was immunoSEQ multiplex PCR. Here the sample spans tens of thousands of clones, roughly 94% being singletons. Trimming stripped 3 bases from V and 0 bases from J, with 20 bases between. This CDR3 has 18 amino acids. The germline CDR1 and CDR2 sequences are MNHEY and SMNVEV (reference sequence). The sequenced material came from PBMCs. The chain combines TRBV27 with TRBJ1-2; no definite D call. The receptor comes from a man aged 18 to 30 in good health and CMV-seronegative. The DNA for the CDR3 is TGTGCCAGCAGTTTTTTTTCGCTATTGACAACTGCTAACTATGGCTACACCTTC. It yields the protein CASSFFSLLTTANYGYTF.